The TCR beta chain described here comes from a study of control samples from healthy donors and cancer patients. Profiling relied on immunoSEQ multiplex PCR, and the TCRdb table lists in-frame clones only, not all of them. Counted here are some 130,000 clones, 75% to 95% occurring once; the ten biggest clones make up 2.5%. Sequenced material: blood. The clonotype was recovered from a man aged 35 to 55 in good health.

The CDR3 loop is CASRRTRSTGELFF. The CDR3 nucleotides are TGTGCCAGTAGACGGACTAGATCCACCGGGGAGCTGTTTTTT. This chain joins TRBV19 and TRBJ2-2, with 7 nucleotides matching TRBD2. Trimming cost V 6 bases and J 4 bases; bases outside gene matches: 5. Germline V gene lookup returns CDR1 LNHDA and CDR2 SQIVND (reference sequence). The CDR3 has 14 amino acids. Full variable domain (missing parts from reference TRBV19 and TRBJ2-2): DGGITQSPKYLFRKEGQNVTLSCEQNLNHDAMYWYRQDPGQGLRLIYYSQIVNDFQKGDIAEGYSVSREKKESFPLTVTSAQKNPTAFYLCASRRTRSTGELFFGEGSRLTVL.